This record concerns one T cell receptor beta chain sequence. Its cognate antigen is unknown. Sample barcodes and UMIs were carried by the TCR alpha and TCR beta cDNA libraries that 5'RACE generated with constant-segment primers. TCRdb reprocessed the 5' RACE reads via MiXCR and lists one record per CDR3 protein. Of hundreds of thousands of distinct CDR3 sequences listed, roughly 18% are singletons. The data were taken from a study of T-cell memory formation after mild COVID-19. Study conclusions and caveats: Later expanders leaned CD4+, whereas clones that contracted between day 15 and 85 were balanced CD4/CD8.

Germline V gives CDR1 SGHTA, CDR2 FQGNSA. The length of the CDR3 is 17 residues. With V trimmed by 3 bases and J by 3 bases, 7 bases remained unmatched. The rearrangement links TRBV7-2 to TRBJ2-2; 10 nucleotides match TRBD2. Sequenced material: PBMCs or a T cell subset sorted from them (not recorded which). This receptor was taken from an adult woman who had mild COVID-19 (a few samples of this study predate the infection). Cell type and time point are not known. The CDR3 region is CASSLIEAGGDTGELFF. The CDR3 region has the DNA TGTGCCAGCAGCTTGATAGAAGCGGGAGGGGACACCGGGGAGCTGTTTTTT.